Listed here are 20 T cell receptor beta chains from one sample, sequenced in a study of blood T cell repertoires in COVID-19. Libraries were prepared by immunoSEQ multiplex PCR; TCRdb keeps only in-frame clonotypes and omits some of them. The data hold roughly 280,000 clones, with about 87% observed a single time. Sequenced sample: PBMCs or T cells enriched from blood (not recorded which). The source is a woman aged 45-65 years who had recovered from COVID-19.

The CDR3 DNA sequence: TGTGCCAGCAGCCCAGAGGGTCGAGGTCAGCCCCAGCATTTT. It yields the protein CASSPEGRGQPQHF. The J gene is TRBJ1-5, the V gene TRBV6-6; D uncertain. CDR1 and CDR2 from the germline V gene are MNHNY and SVGAGI (reference sequence). V was shortened by 6 bases and J by 6 bases, with 15 bases between the two germline ends. The CDR3 loop spans 14 amino acids.

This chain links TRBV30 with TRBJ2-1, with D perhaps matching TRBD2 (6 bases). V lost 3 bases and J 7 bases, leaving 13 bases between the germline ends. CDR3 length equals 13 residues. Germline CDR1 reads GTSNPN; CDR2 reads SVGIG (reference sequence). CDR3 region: CAWSLLRGNEQFF. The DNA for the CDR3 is TGTGCCTGGAGCCTCTTACGGGGGAATGAGCAGTTCTTC.

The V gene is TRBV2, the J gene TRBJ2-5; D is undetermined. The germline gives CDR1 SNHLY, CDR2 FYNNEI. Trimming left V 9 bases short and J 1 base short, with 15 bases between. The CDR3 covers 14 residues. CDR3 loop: CASLERPTQETQYF. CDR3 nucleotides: TGTGCCAGTCTAGAACGGCCAACCCAAGAGACCCAGTACTTC.

In nucleotides, the CDR3 is TGTGCCAGCGCCAGGATGGATTCGGCAGATACGCAGTATTTT. Encoded protein: CASARMDSADTQYF. J is TRBJ2-3 and V is TRBV7-2; D ambiguous. The CDR3 runs 14 residues. V lost 8 bases and J 4 bases, leaving 16 bases between the germline ends. The germline CDR1 and CDR2 sequences are SGHTA and FQGNSA. Drawing the rest from reference TRBV7-2 and TRBJ2-3, the complete variable domain is GAGVSQSPSNKVTEKGKDVELRCDPISGHTALYWYRQSLGQGLEFLIYFQGNSAPDKSGLPSDRFSAERTGGSVSTLTIQRTQQEDSAVYLCASARMDSADTQYFGPGTRLTVL.

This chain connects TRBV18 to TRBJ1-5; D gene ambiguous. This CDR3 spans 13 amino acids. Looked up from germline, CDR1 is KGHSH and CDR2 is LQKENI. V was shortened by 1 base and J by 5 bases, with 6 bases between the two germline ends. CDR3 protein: CASSPLQDQPQHF. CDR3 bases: TGTGCCAGCTCACCACTCCAGGATCAGCCCCAGCATTTT.

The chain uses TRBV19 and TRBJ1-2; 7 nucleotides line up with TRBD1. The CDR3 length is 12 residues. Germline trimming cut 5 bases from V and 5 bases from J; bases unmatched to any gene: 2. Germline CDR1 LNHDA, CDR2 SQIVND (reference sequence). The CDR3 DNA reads TGTGCCAGTAGTCGGGACAGATATGGCTACACCTTC. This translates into CASSRDRYGYTF.

Written as DNA, the CDR3 is TGTGCCACCAGTGATGAATCCGGGACTAGCGGGGTTTACAATGAGCAGTTCTTC. It translates to CATSDESGTSGVYNEQFF. The chain carries TRBV24-1 and TRBJ2-1; 13 bases match TRBD2. Germline V gene data show CDR1 as KGHDR and CDR2 as SFDVKD. V was pared by 3 bases and J by 4 bases, with 8 bases of the junction left unmatched. The CDR3 has 18 residues.

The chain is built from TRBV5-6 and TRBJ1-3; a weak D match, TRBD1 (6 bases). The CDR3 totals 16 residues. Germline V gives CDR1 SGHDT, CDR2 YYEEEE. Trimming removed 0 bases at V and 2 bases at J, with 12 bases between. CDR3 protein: CASSLARWGPGNTIYF. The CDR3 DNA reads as TGTGCCAGCAGCTTGGCCAGATGGGGGCCTGGAAACACCATATATTTT.

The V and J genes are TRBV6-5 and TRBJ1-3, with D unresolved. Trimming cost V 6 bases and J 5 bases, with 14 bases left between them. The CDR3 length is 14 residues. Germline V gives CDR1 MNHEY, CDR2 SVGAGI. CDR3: CASRMDGGRNTIYF. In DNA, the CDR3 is TGTGCCAGCAGAATGGACGGCGGGAGAAACACCATATATTTT.

The CDR3 region is CASSYSSAGDSYEQYF. In nucleotides, the CDR3 is TGTGCCAGCAGTTACTCGTCCGCAGGGGATTCCTACGAGCAGTACTTC. V and J are TRBV6-5 and TRBJ2-7; D is possibly TRBD1 (6 bases). This CDR3 has 16 amino acids. The V end lost 0 bases, the J end lost 1 base, and 13 bases lay between the germline ends. Germline CDR1 is MNHEY and CDR2 is SVGAGI.

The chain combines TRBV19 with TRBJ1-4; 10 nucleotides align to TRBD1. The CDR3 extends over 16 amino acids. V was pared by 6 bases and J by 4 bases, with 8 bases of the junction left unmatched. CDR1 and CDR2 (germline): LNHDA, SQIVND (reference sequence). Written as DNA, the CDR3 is TGTGCCAGTAGACGGACAGGGGGACCGGTTAATGAAAAACTGTTTTTT. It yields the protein CASRRTGGPVNEKLFF.

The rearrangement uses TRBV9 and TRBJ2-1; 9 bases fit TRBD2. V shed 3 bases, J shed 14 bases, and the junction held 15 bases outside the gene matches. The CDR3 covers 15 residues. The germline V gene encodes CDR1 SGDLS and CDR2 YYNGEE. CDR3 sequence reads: CASSADSGSERGEFF. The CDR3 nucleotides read TGTGCCAGCAGCGCAGACAGCGGCTCGGAGCGGGGGGAGTTCTTC.

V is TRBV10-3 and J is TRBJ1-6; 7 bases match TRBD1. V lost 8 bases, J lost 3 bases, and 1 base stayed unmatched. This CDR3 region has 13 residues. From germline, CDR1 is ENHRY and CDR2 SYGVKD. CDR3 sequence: CAIGTDYNSPLHF. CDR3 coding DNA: TGTGCCATCGGGACAGACTATAATTCACCCCTCCACTTT.

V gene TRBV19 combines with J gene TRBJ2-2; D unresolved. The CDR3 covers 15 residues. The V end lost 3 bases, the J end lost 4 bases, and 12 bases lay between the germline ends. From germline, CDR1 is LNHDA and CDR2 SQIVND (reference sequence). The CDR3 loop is CASSIDLVTTGELFF. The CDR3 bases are TGTGCCAGTAGTATTGACCTAGTAACCACCGGGGAGCTGTTTTTT.

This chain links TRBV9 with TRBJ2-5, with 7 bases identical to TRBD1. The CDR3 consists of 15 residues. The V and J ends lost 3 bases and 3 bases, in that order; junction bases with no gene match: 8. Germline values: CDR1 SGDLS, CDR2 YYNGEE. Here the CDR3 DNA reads TGTGCCAGCAGCGCTGCCGGGACAGCTAAAGAGACCCAGTACTTC. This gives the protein CASSAAGTAKETQYF.

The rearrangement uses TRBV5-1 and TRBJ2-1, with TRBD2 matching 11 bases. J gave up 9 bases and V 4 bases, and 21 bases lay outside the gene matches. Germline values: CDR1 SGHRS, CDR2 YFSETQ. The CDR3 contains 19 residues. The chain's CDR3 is CASSESLAGAIVWSGEQFF. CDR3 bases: TGCGCCAGCAGCGAATCACTAGCGGGAGCAATAGTGTGGTCTGGTGAGCAGTTCTTC. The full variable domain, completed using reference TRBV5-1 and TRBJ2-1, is KAGVTQTPRYLIKTRGQQVTLSCSPISGHRSVSWYQQTPGQGLQFLFEYFSETQRNKGNFPGRFSGRQFSNSRSEMNVSTLELGDSALYLCASSESLAGAIVWSGEQFFGPGTRLTVL.

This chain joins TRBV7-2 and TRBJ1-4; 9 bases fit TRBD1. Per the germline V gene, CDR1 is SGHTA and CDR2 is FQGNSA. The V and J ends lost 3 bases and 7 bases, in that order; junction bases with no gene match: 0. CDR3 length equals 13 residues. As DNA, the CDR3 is TGTGCCAGCAGCTTGGGACAGGGTGAAAAACTGTTTTTT. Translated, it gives CASSLGQGEKLFF.

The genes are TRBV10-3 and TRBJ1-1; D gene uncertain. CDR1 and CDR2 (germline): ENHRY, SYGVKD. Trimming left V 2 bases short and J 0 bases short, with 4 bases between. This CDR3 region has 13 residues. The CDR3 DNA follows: TGTGCCATCAGTGAGCTCCTGAACACTGAAGCTTTCTTT. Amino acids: CAISELLNTEAFF.

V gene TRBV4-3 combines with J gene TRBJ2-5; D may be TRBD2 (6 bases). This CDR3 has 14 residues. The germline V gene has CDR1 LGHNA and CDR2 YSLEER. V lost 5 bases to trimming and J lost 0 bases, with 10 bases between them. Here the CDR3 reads CASSLAVNQETQYF. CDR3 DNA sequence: TGCGCCAGCAGCTTAGCGGTTAACCAAGAGACCCAGTACTTC.

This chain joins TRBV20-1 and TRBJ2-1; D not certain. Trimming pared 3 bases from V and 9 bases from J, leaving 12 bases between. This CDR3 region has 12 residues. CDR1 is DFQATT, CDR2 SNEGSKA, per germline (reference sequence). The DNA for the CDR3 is TGCAGTGCTAGTATTTCCACTGCTGAGCAGTTCTTC. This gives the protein CSASISTAEQFF.